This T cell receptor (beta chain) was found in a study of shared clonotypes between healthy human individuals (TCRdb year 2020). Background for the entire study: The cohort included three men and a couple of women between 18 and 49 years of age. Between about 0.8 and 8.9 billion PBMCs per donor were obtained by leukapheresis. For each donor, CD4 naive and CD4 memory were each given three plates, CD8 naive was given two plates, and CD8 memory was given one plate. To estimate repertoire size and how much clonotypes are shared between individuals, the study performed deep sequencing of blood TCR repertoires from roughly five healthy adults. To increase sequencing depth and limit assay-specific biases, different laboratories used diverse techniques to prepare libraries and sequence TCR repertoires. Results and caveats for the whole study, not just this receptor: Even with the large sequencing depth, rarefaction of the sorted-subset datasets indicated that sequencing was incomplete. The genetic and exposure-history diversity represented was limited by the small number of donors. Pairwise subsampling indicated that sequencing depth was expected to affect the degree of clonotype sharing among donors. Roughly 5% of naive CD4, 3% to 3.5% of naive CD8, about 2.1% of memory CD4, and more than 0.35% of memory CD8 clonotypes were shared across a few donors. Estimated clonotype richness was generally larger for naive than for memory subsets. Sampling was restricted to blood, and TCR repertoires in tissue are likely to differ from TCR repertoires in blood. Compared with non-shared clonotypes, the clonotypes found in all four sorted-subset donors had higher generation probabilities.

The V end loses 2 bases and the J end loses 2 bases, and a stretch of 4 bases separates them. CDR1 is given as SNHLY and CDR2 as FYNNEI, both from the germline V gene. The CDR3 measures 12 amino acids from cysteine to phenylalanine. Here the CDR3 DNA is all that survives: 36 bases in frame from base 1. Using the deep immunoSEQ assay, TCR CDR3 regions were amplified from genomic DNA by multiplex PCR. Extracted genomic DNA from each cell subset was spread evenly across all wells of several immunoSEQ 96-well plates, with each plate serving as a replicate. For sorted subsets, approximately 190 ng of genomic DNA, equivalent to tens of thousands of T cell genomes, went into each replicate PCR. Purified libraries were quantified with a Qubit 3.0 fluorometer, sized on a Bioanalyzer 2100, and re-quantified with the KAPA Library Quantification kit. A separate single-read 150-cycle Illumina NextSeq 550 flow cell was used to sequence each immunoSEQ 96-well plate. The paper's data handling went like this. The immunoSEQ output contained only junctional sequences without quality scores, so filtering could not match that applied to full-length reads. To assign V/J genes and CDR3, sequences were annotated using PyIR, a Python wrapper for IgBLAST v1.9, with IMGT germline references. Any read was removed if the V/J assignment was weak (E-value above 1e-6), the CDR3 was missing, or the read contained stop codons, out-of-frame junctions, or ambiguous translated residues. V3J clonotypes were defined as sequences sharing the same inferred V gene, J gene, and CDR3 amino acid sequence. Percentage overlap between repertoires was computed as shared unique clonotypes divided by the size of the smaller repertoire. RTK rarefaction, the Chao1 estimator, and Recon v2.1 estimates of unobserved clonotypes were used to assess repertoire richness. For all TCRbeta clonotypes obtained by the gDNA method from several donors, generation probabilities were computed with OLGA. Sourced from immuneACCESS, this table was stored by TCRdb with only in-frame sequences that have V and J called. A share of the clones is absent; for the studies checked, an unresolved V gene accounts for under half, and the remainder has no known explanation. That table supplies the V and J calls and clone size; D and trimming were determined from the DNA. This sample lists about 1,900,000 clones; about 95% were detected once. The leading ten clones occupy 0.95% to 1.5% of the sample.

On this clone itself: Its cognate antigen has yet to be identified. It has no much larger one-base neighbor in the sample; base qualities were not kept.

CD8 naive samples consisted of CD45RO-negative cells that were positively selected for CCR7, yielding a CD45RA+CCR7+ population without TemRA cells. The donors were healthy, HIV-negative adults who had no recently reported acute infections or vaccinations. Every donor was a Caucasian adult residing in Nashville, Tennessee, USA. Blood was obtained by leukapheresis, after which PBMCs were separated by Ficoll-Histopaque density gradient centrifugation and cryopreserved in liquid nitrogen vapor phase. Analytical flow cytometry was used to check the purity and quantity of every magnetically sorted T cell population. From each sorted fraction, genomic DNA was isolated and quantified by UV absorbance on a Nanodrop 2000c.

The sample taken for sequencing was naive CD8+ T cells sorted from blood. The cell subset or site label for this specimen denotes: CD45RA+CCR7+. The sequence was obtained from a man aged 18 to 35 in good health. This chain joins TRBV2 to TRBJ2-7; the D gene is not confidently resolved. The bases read TGTGCCAGCAGTGAATACCCCTACGAGCAGTACTTC. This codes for CASSEYPYEQYF.